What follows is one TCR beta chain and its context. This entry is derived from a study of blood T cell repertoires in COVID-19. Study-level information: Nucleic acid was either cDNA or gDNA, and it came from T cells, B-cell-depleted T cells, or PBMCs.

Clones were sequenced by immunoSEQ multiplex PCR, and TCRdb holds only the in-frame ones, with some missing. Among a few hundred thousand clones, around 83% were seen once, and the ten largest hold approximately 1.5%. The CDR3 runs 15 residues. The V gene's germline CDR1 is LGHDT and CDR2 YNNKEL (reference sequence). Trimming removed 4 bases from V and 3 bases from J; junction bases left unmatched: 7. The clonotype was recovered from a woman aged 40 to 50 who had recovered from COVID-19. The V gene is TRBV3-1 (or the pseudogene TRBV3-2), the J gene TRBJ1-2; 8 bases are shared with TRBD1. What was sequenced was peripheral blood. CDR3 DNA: TGTGCCAGCAGCCCTTATGGACAGGGAGACTATGGCTACACCTTC. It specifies CASSPYGQGDYGYTF.